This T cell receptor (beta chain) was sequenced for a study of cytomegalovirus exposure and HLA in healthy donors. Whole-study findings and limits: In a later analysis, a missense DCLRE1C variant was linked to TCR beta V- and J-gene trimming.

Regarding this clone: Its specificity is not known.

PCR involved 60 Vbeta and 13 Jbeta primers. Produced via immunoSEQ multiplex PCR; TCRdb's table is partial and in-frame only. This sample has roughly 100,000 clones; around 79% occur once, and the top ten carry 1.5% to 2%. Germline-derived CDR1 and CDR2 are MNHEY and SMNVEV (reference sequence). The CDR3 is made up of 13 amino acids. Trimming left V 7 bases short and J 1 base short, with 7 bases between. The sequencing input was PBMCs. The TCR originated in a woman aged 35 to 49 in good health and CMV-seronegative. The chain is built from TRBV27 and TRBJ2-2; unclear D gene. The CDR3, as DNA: TGTGCCAGCAAGTCAGGGAACACCGGGGAGCTGTTTTTT. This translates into CASKSGNTGELFF.